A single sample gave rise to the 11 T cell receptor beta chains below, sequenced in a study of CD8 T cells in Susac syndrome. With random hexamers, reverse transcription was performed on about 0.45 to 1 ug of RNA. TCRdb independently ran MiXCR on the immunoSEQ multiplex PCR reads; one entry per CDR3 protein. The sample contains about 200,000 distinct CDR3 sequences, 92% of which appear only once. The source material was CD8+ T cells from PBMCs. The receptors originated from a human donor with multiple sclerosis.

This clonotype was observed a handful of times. This CDR3 is CASSFGLAQYF. CDR3 bases: TGTGCCAGCAGCTTTGGACTTGCCCAGTACTTC. The V and J genes are TRBV6-2 or TRBV6-3 and TRBJ2-5; tentative D call: TRBD2 (5 bases). The CDR3 totals 11 residues. V shed 6 bases and J shed 9 bases, with 11 bases lying between them. The germline CDR1 and CDR2 sequences are MNHEY and SVGEGT.

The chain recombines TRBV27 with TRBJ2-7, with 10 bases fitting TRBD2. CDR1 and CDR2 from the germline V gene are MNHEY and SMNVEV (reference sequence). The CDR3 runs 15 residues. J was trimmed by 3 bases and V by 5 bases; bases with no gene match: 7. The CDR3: CASSGGTSAIYEQYF. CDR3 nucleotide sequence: TGTGCCAGCAGTGGGGGGACTAGCGCAATCTACGAGCAGTACTTC.

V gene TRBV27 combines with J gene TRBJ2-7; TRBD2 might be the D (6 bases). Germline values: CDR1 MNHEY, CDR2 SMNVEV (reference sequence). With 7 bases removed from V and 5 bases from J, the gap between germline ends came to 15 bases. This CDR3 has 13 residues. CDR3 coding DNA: TGTGCCAGCAATCCGGGAGCCGGGGACGAGCAGTACTTC. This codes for CASNPGAGDEQYF.

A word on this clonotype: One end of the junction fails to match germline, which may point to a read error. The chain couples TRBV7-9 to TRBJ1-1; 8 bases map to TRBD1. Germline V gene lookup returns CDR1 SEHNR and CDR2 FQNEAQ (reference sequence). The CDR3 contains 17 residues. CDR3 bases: TGTGCCAGCACCTTAAAGTCAGGGGGCGCGGGGAACACTGAAGCTTTCTTT. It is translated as CASTLKSGGAGNTEAFF.

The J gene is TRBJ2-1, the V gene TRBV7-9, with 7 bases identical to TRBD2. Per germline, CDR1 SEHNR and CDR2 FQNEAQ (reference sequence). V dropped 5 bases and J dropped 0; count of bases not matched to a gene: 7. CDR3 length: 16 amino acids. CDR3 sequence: CASSILAESSYNEQFF. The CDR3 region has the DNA TGTGCCAGCAGCATCCTAGCGGAAAGCTCCTACAATGAGCAGTTCTTC.

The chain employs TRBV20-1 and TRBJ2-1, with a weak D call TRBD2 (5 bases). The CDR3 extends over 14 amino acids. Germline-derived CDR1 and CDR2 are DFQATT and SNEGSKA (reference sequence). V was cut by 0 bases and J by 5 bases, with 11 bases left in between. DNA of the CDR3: TGCAGTGCTAGAGATGCTAGCACTCACAATGAGCAGTTCTTC. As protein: CSARDASTHNEQFF.

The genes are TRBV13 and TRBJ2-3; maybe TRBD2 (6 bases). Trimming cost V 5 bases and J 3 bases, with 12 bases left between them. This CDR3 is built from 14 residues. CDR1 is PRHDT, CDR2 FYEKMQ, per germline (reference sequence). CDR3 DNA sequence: TGTGCCAGCAGCGGAGGGATTACTACAGATACGCAGTATTTT. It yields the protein CASSGGITTDTQYF. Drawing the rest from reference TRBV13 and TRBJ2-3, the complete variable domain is AAGVIQSPRHLIKEKRETATLKCYPIPRHDTVYWYQQGPGQDPQFLISFYEKMQSDKGSIPDRFSAQQFSDYHSELNMSSLELGDSALYFCASSGGITTDTQYFGPGTRLTVL.

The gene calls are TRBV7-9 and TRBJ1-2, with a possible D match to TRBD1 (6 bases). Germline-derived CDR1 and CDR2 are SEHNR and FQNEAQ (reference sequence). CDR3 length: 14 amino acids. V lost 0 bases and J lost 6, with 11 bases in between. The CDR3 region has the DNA TGTGCCAGCAGCTTAGCGGAACAGGGTAATGGCTACACCTTC. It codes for CASSLAEQGNGYTF.

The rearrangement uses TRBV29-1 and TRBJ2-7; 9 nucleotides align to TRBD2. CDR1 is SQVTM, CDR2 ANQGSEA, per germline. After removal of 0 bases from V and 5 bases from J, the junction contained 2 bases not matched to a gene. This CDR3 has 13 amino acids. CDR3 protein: CSVEEREGDEQYF. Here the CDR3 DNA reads TGCAGCGTTGAAGAGCGGGAGGGCGACGAGCAGTACTTC.

CDR3 sequence reads: CSARDPTLASGANVLTF. The CDR3 nucleotides read TGCAGTGCTAGAGATCCTACCCTCGCTTCTGGGGCCAACGTCCTGACTTTC. This sequence joins TRBV20-1 and TRBJ2-6; D ambiguous. With 0 bases removed from V and 1 base from J, the gap between germline ends came to 13 bases. Per the germline V gene, CDR1 is DFQATT and CDR2 is SNEGSKA (reference sequence). The CDR3 spans 17 residues.

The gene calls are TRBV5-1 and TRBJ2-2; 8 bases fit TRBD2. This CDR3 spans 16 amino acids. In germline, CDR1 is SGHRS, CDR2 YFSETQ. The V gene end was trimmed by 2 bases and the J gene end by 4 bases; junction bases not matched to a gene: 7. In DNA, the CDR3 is TGCGCCAGCAGCTTCCCCCGGGAGGGCCCCACCGGGGAGCTGTTTTTT. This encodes CASSFPREGPTGELFF.